The sequence of this T cell receptor beta chain was determined in a study of cytomegalovirus exposure and HLA in healthy donors. Study details: Assignment to the Caucasian-associated ancestry cluster applied to more than 75% of the approximately 400 genotyped donors. Study-wide results and limits: Productive rates of about 90% or about 30% were seen for most TCR beta V segments in an earlier analysis. As was reported, the HLA-A and HLA-B alleles of most subjects were accurately predicted from TCR beta sequences.

Unmatched junction bases numbered 16, after V lost 3 bases and J lost 5 bases. There are 19 residues in the CDR3. Germline CDR1 is SEHNR and CDR2 is FQNEAQ (reference sequence). Primers for the PCR totalled 60 Vbeta and 13 Jbeta. This table comes from immunoSEQ multiplex PCR, and its TCRdb copy is limited to in-frame clones, with some not included. This sample has 140,000 to 150,000 clones; around 79% occur once, and the top ten carry under 3%. About this clone itself: Its target is unknown.

The TCR originated in a man aged 35 to 55 in good health and CMV-seropositive. The sample consisted of PBMCs. The J gene is TRBJ2-5, the V gene TRBV7-9, with 12 bases matching TRBD2. CDR3 sequence: CASSFSRTSGAQVWETQYF. CDR3 nucleotides: TGTGCCAGCAGCTTTAGTAGGACTAGCGGGGCGCAGGTCTGGGAGACCCAGTACTTC.